A selection of T cell receptor beta chains follows, all from one sample in a study of early T cells in non-severe SARS-CoV-2 infection. MiXCR was run by TCRdb on the 5' RACE reads, yielding one entry per CDR3 protein. The sample includes about 100,000 distinct CDR3 sequences, around 13% seen only once; the top ten take roughly 6.3%. The sample comprised whole blood. All receptors derive from an adult who was a healthcare worker with PCR-confirmed SARS-CoV-2 infection or an uninfected control (not recorded which). CDR3s include the opening cysteine and the closing phenylalanine or tryptophan. D genes are given only for firm matches. Only part of the rows carry a size: once, few, many, or a class if the clone is expanded.

>TRBV7-2|TRBJ1-3|.|many
CASSPDSRSGNTIYF
TGTGCCAGCAGCCCGGACTCTCGCTCTGGAAACACCATATATTTT
>TRBV14|TRBJ1-2|.|few
CASSQDIGGPYGYTF
TGTGCCAGCAGCCAAGATATCGGAGGGCCATATGGCTACACCTTC
>TRBV10-3|TRBJ2-1|TRBD2|many
CAISGDSGNNEQFF
TGTGCCATCAGTGGAGATAGCGGGAACAATGAGCAGTTCTTC
>TRBV3-1|TRBJ2-1|.|.
CASSQEGFPYNEQFF
TGTGCCAGCAGCCAAGAGGGGTTTCCCTACAATGAGCAGTTCTTC
>TRBV5-5|TRBJ2-1|.|few
CASSLALSGYYNEQFF
TGTGCCAGCAGCTTGGCGTTAAGCGGGTACTACAATGAGCAGTTCTTC
>TRBV20-1|TRBJ2-7|.|.
CSASGRQYSYEQYF
TGCAGTGCTAGTGGTCGACAGTACTCCTACGAGCAGTACTTC
>TRBV20-1|TRBJ2-5|.|many
CSARDGQRAQETQYF
TGCAGTGCTAGAGATGGCCAGCGAGCCCAAGAGACCCAGTACTTC
>TRBV6-6|TRBJ1-2|.|.
CASSRVSGANYGYTF
TGTGCCAGCAGTCGGGTATCCGGAGCTAACTATGGCTACACCTTC
>TRBV7-7|TRBJ2-7|.|many
CASSLSRDYEQYF
TGTGCCAGCAGCTTGTCCCGGGACTACGAGCAGTACTTC
>TRBV12-3/TRBV12-4|TRBJ2-1|.|.
CASSVGSGNEQFF
TGTGCCAGCAGTGTCGGGTCGGGGAATGAGCAGTTCTTC
>TRBV10-3|TRBJ2-1|TRBD2|many
CAITGTSGNNEQFF
TGTGCCATCACAGGGACTAGCGGGAACAATGAGCAGTTCTTC
>TRBV3-1|TRBJ2-1|TRBD2|few
CASSPGGASGRDEQFF
TGTGCCAGCAGCCCGGGGGGGGCTAGCGGGAGAGATGAGCAGTTCTTC
>TRBV14|TRBJ2-1|TRBD2|.
CASSTQTSGYIYNEQFF
TGTGCCAGCAGCACCCAGACTAGCGGCTATATCTACAATGAGCAGTTCTTC
>TRBV7-9|TRBJ2-7|.|many
CASSLAFSYEQYF
TGTGCCAGCAGCTTAGCGTTCTCCTACGAGCAGTACTTC
>TRBV7-2|TRBJ1-4|.|few
CASSLVGGATNEKLFF
TGTGCCAGCAGCTTAGTAGGGGGGGCAACTAATGAAAAACTGTTTTTT
>TRBV12-3/TRBV12-4|TRBJ2-7|TRBD1|many
CASSFCQGACEQYF
TGTGCCAGCAGTTTTTGTCAGGGGGCGTGCGAGCAGTACTTC
>TRBV24-1|TRBJ2-1|.|.
CATSDEWGNEQFF
TGTGCCACCAGTGATGAGTGGGGCAATGAGCAGTTCTTC
>TRBV5-6|TRBJ2-1|TRBD2|.
CASSLGLAPYNEQFF
TGTGCCAGCAGCTTGGGACTAGCTCCCTACAATGAGCAGTTCTTC
>TRBV30|TRBJ2-5|.|many
CAWTGLQETQYF
TGTGCCTGGACGGGATTACAAGAGACCCAGTACTTC
>TRBV29-1|TRBJ2-5|.|few
CSSRTVAETQYF
TGCAGCTCTCGGACAGTGGCCGAGACCCAGTACTTC
>TRBV27|TRBJ2-1|.|many
CASSPPLALSSYNEQFF
TGTGCCAGCAGTCCCCCCCTAGCGTTAAGCTCCTACAATGAGCAGTTCTTC
>TRBV27|TRBJ1-4|.|few
CASSSDPHSEKLFF
TGTGCCAGCAGTTCGGATCCACATAGTGAAAAACTGTTTTTT
>TRBV2|TRBJ2-7|TRBD2|.
CASSAGGTYEQYF
TGTGCCAGTTCAGCGGGAGGAACATACGAGCAGTACTTC
>TRBV20-1|TRBJ1-6|.|many
CSARIDSYNSPLHF
TGCAGTGCTAGGATAGACAGCTATAATTCACCCCTCCACTTT
>TRBV12-5|TRBJ2-2|TRBD2|many
CASGLFPSGSPTNTGELFF
TGTGCTAGTGGTTTGTTCCCTAGCGGGAGCCCTACGAACACCGGGGAGCTGTTTTTT
>TRBV12-3/TRBV12-4|TRBJ1-1|TRBD1|many
CASRDREDTEAFF
TGTGCCAGCAGGGACAGGGAGGACACTGAAGCTTTCTTT